Below, one TCR beta chain is given with its context. The antigen is undetermined. The data are from a study of memory CD4+ T cells and cytomegalovirus serostatus. Background on the study: This sample comes from healthy Belgian adults, 8 to 10 CMV seropositive, approximately 23 seronegative.

General observations from the study: The CMV-associated TCR signature appears largely within the CD4+ memory repertoire. Of 150 to 200 reported CMV TCRbeta sequences, just over 65 were found in memory CD4+ repertoires.

TCRdb's table, derived via immunoSEQ multiplex PCR, lists solely in-frame clones and lacks some. The table has more than 35,000 clones, 79% seen once. Single viable CD3+CD4+CD8-CD45RO+ cells were sorted as the memory CD4+ T cells. This TCR was recovered from an adult in good health and CMV-seropositive. The sequenced material came from memory CD4+ T cells from blood.

For the CDR3, the DNA is TGTGCCAGTAGCCGAACAGGAATCGTCTACCCATCGAACACCGGGGAGCTGTTTTTT. Translation: CASSRTGIVYPSNTGELFF. The chain combines TRBV19 with TRBJ2-2; a weak D match, TRBD1 (5 bases). Trimming stripped 6 bases from V and 0 bases from J, with 23 bases between. Germline V gene data show CDR1 as LNHDA and CDR2 as SQIVND (reference sequence). CDR3 length: 19 amino acids.